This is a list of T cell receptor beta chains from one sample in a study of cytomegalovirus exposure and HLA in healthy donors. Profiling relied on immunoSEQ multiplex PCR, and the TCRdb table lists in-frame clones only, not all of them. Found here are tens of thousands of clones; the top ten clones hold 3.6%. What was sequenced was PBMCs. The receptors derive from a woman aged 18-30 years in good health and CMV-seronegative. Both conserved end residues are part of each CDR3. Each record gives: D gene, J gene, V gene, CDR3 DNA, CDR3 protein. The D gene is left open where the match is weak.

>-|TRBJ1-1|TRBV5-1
TGCGCCAGCAGCCCTTCGAACACTGAAGCTTTCTTT
CASSPSNTEAFF
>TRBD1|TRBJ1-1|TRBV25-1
TGTGCCAGCAGTGAAGGGACAGAGGGGTTCGCTGAAGCTTTCTTT
CASSEGTEGFAEAFF
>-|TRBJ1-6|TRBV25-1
TGTGCCAGCAGCTCGGGGAGCAGCTCCTATAATTCACCCCTCCACTTT
CASSSGSSSYNSPLHF
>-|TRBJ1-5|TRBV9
TGTGCCAGCAGCTCTGGGACACTTAGCAATCAGCCCCAGCATTTT
CASSSGTLSNQPQHF
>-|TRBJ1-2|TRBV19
TGTGCCAGCCGAGATTACAAGACAGACAACTATGGCTACACCTTC
CASRDYKTDNYGYTF
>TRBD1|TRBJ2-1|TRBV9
TGTGCCAGCAGGGGGGGGGACAGGGTTAGCGATGAGCAGTTCTTC
CASRGGDRVSDEQFF
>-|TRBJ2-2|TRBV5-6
TGTGCCAGCAGCTTGGGAAACAGTGTTGAGGGCACCGGGGAGCTGTTTTTT
CASSLGNSVEGTGELFF
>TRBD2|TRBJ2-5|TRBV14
TGTGCCAGCAGCCCTAGCGGGAGCAGACCAGAGACCCAGTACTTC
CASSPSGSRPETQYF
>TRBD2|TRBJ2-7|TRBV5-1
TGCGCCAGCAGCCCCGGTAGCGGGCACTCCTACGAGCAGTACTTC
CASSPGSGHSYEQYF
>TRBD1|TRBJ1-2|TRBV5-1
TGCGCCAGCAGCCTCGACAGGGTGCTATGGGGCTACACCTTC
CASSLDRVLWGYTF
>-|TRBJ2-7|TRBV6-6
TGTGCCAGCACAGGCAGGGTTGGTGAGCAGTACTTC
CASTGRVGEQYF
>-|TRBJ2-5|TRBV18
TGTGCCAGCTCACCCGACAGGCGGGAGACCCAGTACTTC
CASSPDRRETQYF
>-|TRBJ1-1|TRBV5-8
TGTGCCAGCAGCTTGTATGAGGAGTTGAACACTGAAGCTTTCTTT
CASSLYEELNTEAFF
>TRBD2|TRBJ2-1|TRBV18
TGTGCCAGCTCACCTCCTAGCGGGGGGTCTAATGAGCAGTTCTTC
CASSPPSGGSNEQFF
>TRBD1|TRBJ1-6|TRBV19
TGTGCCAGTACAGGGACAGGGGTCGGTTCACCCCTCCACTTT
CASTGTGVGSPLHF
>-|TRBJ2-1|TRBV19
TGTGCCAGTAGGCCTCGTGGGGGGGGCGGGAAGGATGCTTCCTACAATGAGCAGTTCTTC
CASRPRGGGGKDASYNEQFF
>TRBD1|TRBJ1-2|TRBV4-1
TGCGCCAGCAGCCAAGACCTAGGACAGGGGGCTTGGGGCTACACCTTC
CASSQDLGQGAWGYTF
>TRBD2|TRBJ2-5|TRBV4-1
TGCGCCAGCAGCCAACGGGGGGAGCGGGTAGAGACCCAGTACTTC
CASSQRGERVETQYF
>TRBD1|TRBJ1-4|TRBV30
TGTGCCTGGAGTGTTGGGGACAGGGGGCGTCTAGGTAATGAAAAACTGTTTTTT
CAWSVGDRGRLGNEKLFF
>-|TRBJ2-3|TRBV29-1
TGCAGCGTTGTAATGGGCCCCGCGCAGGGTACGCAGTATTTT
CSVVMGPAQGTQYF
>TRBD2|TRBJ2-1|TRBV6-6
TGTGCCAGCAGTTACACCCCCCAGCGGGGAGGGCATGAGCAGTTCTTC
CASSYTPQRGGHEQFF
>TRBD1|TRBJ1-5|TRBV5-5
TGTGCCAGCAGCTGGGGACCGGGACAGGGGGCAAATCAGCCCCAGCATTTT
CASSWGPGQGANQPQHF
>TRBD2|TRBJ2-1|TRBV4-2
TGTGCCAGCAGCCAAGATGGAGGGCAGGGAGGGTACAATGAGCAGTTCTTC
CASSQDGGQGGYNEQFF
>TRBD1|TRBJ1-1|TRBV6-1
TGTGCCAGCAGGACGGACAGGTGGGACACTGAAGCTTTCTTT
CASRTDRWDTEAFF
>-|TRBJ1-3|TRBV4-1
TGCGCCAGCAGCCCATTAAACAGGGTGATTGGAAACACCATATATTTT
CASSPLNRVIGNTIYF
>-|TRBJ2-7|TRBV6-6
TGTGCCAGCAGTTACTCAGCCAGGATATACGAGCAGTACTTC
CASSYSARIYEQYF